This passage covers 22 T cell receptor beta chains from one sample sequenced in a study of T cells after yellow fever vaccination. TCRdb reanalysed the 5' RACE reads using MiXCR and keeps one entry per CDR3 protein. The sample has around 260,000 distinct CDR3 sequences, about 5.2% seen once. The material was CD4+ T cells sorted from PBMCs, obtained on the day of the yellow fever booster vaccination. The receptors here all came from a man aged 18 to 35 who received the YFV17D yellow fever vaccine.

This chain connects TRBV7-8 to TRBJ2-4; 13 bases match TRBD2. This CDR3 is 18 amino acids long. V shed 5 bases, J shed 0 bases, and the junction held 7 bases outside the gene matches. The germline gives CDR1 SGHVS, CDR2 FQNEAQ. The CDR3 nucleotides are TGTGCCAGCAGCCGAGGACTAGCGGGGGAGCTAGCCAAAAACATTCAGTACTTC. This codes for CASSRGLAGELAKNIQYF.

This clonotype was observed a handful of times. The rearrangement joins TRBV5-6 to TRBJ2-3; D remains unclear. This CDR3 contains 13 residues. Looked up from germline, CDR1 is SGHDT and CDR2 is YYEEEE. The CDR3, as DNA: TGTGGAACCCGGATGGCTCCCGGAGATACGCAGTATTTT. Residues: CGTRMAPGDTQYF.

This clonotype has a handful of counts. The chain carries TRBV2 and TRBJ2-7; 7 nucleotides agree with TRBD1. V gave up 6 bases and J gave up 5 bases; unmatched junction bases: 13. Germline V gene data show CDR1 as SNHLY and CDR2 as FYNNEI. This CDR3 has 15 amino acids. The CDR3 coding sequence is TGTGCCAGCAGCCTTCGAGGGACCACAGGGGACGAGCAGTACTTC. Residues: CASSLRGTTGDEQYF.

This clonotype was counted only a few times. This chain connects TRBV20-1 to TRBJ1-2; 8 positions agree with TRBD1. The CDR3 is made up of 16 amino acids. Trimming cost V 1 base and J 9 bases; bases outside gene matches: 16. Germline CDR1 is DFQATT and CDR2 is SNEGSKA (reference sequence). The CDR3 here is CSARGGQVNSFQSYTF. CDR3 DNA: TGCAGTGCTAGAGGGGGACAGGTAAATTCGTTTCAGAGCTACACCTTC.

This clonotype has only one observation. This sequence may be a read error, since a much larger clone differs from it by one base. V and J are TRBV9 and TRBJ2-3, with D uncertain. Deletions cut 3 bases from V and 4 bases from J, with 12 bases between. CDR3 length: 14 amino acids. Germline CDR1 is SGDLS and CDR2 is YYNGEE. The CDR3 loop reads CASSEPSWADTQYF. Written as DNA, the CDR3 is TGTGCCAGCAGCGAGCCCTCGTGGGCAGATACGCAGTATTTT. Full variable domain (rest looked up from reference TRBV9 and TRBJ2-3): DSGVTQTPKHLITATGQRVTLRCSPRSGDLSVYWYQQSLDQGLQFLIQYYNGEERAKGNILERFSAQQFPDLHSELNLSSLELGDSALYFCASSEPSWADTQYFGPGTRLTVL.

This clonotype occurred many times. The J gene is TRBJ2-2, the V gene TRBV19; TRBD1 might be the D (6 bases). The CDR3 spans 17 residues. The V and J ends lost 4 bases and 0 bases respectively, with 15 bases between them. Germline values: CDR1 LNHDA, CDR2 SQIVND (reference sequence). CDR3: CASSTSRGQANTGELFF. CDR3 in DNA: TGTGCCAGTAGTACATCAAGGGGACAAGCGAACACCGGGGAGCTGTTTTTT.

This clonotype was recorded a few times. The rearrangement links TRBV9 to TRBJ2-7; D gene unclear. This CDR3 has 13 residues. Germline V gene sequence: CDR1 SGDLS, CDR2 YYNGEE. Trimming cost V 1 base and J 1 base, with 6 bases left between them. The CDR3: CASSVQPSYEQYF. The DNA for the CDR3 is TGTGCCAGCAGCGTACAGCCATCCTACGAGCAGTACTTC.

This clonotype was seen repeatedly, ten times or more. CDR3 loop: CASSLTGGGNQPQHF. The CDR3 DNA is TGTGCCAGCAGTCTTACAGGGGGCGGCAATCAGCCCCAGCATTTT. The chain couples TRBV12-3 or TRBV12-4 to TRBJ1-5, with 9 bases aligning to TRBD1. J gave up 2 bases and V 5 bases, and 4 bases lay outside the gene matches. The CDR3 covers 15 residues.

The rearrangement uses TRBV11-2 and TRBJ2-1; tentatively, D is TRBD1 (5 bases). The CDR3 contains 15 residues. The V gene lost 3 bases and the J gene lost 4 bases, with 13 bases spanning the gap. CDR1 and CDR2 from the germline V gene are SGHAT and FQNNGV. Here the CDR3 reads CASSFRKGLYNEQFF. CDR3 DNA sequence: TGTGCCAGCAGCTTTAGGAAGGGGCTATACAATGAGCAGTTCTTC. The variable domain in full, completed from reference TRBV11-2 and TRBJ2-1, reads EAGVAQSPRYKIIEKRQSVAFWCNPISGHATLYWYQQILGQGPKLLIQFQNNGVVDDSQLPKDRFSAERLKGVDSTLKIQPAKLEDSAVYLCASSFRKGLYNEQFFGPGTRLTVL.

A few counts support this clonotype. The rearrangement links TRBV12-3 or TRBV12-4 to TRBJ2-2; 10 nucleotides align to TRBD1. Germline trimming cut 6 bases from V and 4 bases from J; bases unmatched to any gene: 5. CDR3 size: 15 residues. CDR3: CASRSRDRGTGELFF. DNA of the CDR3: TGTGCCAGCAGGTCCCGGGACAGGGGCACCGGGGAGCTGTTTTTT.

The CDR3 coding sequence is TGCGCCAGCAGCCAACCCCGGGACAGGGAATTCGCAGATACGCAGTATTTT. It encodes CASSQPRDREFADTQYF. The chain links TRBV5-1 to TRBJ2-3; 9 bases are shared with TRBD1. CDR3 size: 17 residues. V shed 4 bases and J 4 bases; nucleotides not matched to a gene: 13. Germline V gene data show CDR1 as SGHRS and CDR2 as YFSETQ. The variable domain in full, with the rest retrieved from reference TRBV5-1 and TRBJ2-3, is KAGVTQTPRYLIKTRGQQVTLSCSPISGHRSVSWYQQTPGQGLQFLFEYFSETQRNKGNFPGRFSGRQFSNSRSEMNVSTLELGDSALYLCASSQPRDREFADTQYFGPGTRLTVL.

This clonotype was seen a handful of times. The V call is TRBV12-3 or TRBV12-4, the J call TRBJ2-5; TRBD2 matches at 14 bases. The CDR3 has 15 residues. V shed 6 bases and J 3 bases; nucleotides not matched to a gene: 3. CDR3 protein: CASRQTSGGEETQYF. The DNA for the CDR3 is TGTGCCAGCAGGCAGACTAGCGGGGGGGAAGAGACCCAGTACTTC.

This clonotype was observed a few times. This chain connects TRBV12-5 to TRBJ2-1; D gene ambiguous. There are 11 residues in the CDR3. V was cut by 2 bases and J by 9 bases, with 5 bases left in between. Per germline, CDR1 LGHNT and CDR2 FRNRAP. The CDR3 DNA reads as TGTGCTAGTGGTTTGATGGCTGAGCAGTTCTTC. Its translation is CASGLMAEQFF.

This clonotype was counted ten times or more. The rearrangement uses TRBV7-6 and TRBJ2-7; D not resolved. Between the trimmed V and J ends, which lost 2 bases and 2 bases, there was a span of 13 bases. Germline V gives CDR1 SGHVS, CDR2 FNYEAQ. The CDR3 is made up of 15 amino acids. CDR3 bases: TGTGCCAGCAGCTTATTGGCCAGTCAAGCCTACGAGCAGTACTTC. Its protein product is CASSLLASQAYEQYF.

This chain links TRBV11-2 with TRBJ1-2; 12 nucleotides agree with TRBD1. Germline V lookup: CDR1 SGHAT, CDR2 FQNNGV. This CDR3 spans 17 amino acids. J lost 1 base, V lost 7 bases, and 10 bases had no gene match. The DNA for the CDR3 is TGTGCCAGCACCGCTCCGGGACAGGGGGCTAGTAACTATGGCTACACCTTC. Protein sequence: CASTAPGQGASNYGYTF. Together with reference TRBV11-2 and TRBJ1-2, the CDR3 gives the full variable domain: EAGVAQSPRYKIIEKRQSVAFWCNPISGHATLYWYQQILGQGPKLLIQFQNNGVVDDSQLPKDRFSAERLKGVDSTLKIQPAKLEDSAVYLCASTAPGQGASNYGYTFGSGTRLTVV.

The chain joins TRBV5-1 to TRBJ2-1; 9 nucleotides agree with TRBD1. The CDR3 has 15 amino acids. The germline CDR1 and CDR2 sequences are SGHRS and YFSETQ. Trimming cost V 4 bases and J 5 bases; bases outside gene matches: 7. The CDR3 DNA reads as TGCGCCAGCAGCATTGGGACAGGGACCCACAATGAGCAGTTCTTC. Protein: CASSIGTGTHNEQFF.

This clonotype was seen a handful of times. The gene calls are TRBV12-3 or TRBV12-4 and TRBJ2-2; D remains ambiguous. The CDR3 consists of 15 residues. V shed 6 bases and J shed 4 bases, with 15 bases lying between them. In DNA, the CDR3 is TGTGCCAGCAGCCCCGAGCGCATGAGCACCGGGGAGCTGTTTTTT. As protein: CASSPERMSTGELFF.

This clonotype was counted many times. CDR3 nucleotide sequence: TGTGCCAGCAGCTTGACAGGGACGCGTTTCTACGAGCAGTACTTC. It yields the protein CASSLTGTRFYEQYF. The chain couples TRBV7-2 to TRBJ2-7, with 7 bases fitting TRBD1. The CDR3 loop spans 15 amino acids. Germline assignment: CDR1 SGHTA and CDR2 FQGNSA. The V and J ends lost 3 bases and 3 bases, in that order; junction bases with no gene match: 8.

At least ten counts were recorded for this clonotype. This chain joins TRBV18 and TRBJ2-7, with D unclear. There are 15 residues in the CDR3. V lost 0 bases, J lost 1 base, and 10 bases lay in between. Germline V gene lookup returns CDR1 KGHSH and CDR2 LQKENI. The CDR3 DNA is TGTGCCAGCTCACCACCGGCCAGGACGTCCTACGAGCAGTACTTC. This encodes CASSPPARTSYEQYF.

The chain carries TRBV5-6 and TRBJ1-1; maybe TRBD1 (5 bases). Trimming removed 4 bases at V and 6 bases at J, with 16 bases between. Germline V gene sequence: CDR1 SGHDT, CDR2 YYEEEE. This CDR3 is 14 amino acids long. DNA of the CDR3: TGTGCCAGCAGCACGCTCCGGGGGGTCTCTGAAGCTTTCTTT. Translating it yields CASSTLRGVSEAFF.

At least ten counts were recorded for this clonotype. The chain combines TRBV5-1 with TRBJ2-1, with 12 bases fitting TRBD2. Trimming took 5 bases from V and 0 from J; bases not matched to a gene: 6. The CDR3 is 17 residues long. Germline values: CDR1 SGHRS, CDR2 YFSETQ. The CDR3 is CASSSSSGGASYNEQFF. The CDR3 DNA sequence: TGCGCCAGCAGTTCTTCTAGCGGGGGGGCCTCCTACAATGAGCAGTTCTTC.

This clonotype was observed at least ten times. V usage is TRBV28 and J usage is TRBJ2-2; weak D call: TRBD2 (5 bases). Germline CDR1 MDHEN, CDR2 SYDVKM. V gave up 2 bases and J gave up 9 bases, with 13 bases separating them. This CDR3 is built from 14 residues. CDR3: CASSLTGKERELFF. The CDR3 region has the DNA TGTGCCAGCAGTTTAACGGGGAAAGAAAGGGAGCTGTTTTTT.